This entry lists 21 T cell receptor beta chains sequenced from one sample in a study of T cell responses to AZD1222 COVID-19 vaccine. TCRdb keeps only in-frame clones here, not all; method: immunoSEQ multiplex PCR. The sample contains over 70,000 clones, approximately 80% of which appear only once. The starting material was peripheral blood, obtained 28 days after the second dose of the MenACWY control vaccine. These receptors were taken from an adult who received the MenACWY meningococcal vaccine as a control.

V is TRBV7-2 and J is TRBJ1-5; no definite D call. V lost 5 bases and J lost 3, with 11 bases in between. Germline CDR1 reads SGHTA; CDR2 reads FQGNSA. The CDR3 extends over 14 amino acids. For the CDR3, the DNA is TGTGCCAGCAGCCTAGGACGGTTCAATCAGCCCCAGCATTTT. It codes for CASSLGRFNQPQHF.

V usage is TRBV6-2 or TRBV6-3 and J usage is TRBJ2-1; 10 positions agree with TRBD2. Germline CDR1 is MNHEY and CDR2 is SVGEGT. J was trimmed by 0 bases and V by 7 bases; bases with no gene match: 9. The CDR3 extends over 17 amino acids. The CDR3 loop is CASTPTLAGASYNEQFF. The CDR3 coding sequence is TGTGCCAGCACCCCGACCCTAGCGGGGGCCTCCTACAATGAGCAGTTCTTC.

The chain recombines TRBV5-6 with TRBJ1-5; D not certain. V lost 2 bases and J lost 4, with 7 bases in between. This CDR3 is 13 amino acids long. Per germline, CDR1 SGHDT and CDR2 YYEEEE. The CDR3 sequence: CASSLGRNQPQHF. In DNA form, the CDR3 reads TGTGCCAGCAGCTTAGGGAGGAATCAGCCCCAGCATTTT. Complete variable domain (other parts from reference TRBV5-6 and TRBJ1-5): DAGVTQSPTHLIKTRGQQVTLRCSPKSGHDTVSWYQQALGQGPQFIFQYYEEEERQRGNFPDRFSGHQFPNYSSELNVNALLLGDSALYLCASSLGRNQPQHFGDGTRLSIL.

This CDR3 is CAWSASGANVLTF. The CDR3 nucleotides are TGTGCCTGGAGTGCCTCTGGGGCCAACGTCCTGACTTTC. This sequence joins TRBV30 and TRBJ2-6; D not certain. This CDR3 contains 13 residues. Germline V gives CDR1 GTSNPN, CDR2 SVGIG (reference sequence). V lost 1 base and J 0 bases, leaving 1 base between the germline ends.

The rearrangement links TRBV7-3 to TRBJ1-5, with D possibly matching TRBD1 (6 bases). Trimming took 11 bases from V and 5 from J, leaving 28 bases between them. The CDR3 is made up of 17 amino acids. The V gene's germline CDR1 is SGHTA and CDR2 FQGTGA. CDR3 protein: CASQADSVPSPHQPQHF. CDR3 nucleotide sequence: TGTGCCTCGCAAGCGGACAGCGTCCCTTCTCCCCATCAGCCCCAGCATTTT.

Here the CDR3 reads CASSLDGPSSYNSPLHF. The CDR3 bases are TGTGCCAGCAGTTTGGACGGCCCAAGCTCCTATAATTCACCCCTCCACTTT. The chain links TRBV27 to TRBJ1-6; D gene ambiguous. Between the trimmed V and J ends, which lost 3 bases and 0 bases, there was a span of 12 bases. Germline lookup yields CDR1 MNHEY and CDR2 SMNVEV (reference sequence). The CDR3 totals 17 residues.

This clone was observed at least ten times. This chain links TRBV2 with TRBJ1-2, with TRBD1 identical over 8 bases. The CDR3 contains 13 residues. Germline CDR1 reads SNHLY; CDR2 reads FYNNEI. Germline trimming cut 6 bases from V and 7 bases from J; bases unmatched to any gene: 7. The CDR3 is CASSNRGTGGYTF. The CDR3 DNA sequence: TGTGCCAGCAGCAACAGGGGGACGGGTGGCTACACCTTC.

This clone has a single count. V gene TRBV7-2 combines with J gene TRBJ1-6; the D is unclear. Germline V gene sequence: CDR1 SGHTA, CDR2 FQGNSA. This CDR3 has 15 residues. V lost 2 bases to trimming and J lost 7 bases, with 12 bases between them. CDR3 DNA sequence: TGTGCCAGCAGCTTACACGCCCGGAACAATTCACCCCTCCACTTT. Encoded protein: CASSLHARNNSPLHF.

V gene TRBV15 combines with J gene TRBJ2-2, with 8 nucleotides matching TRBD2. Germline V gives CDR1 LNHNV, CDR2 YYDKDF (reference sequence). The CDR3 length is 16 residues. Unmatched junction bases numbered 7, after V lost 1 base and J lost 6 bases. Written as DNA, the CDR3 is TGTGCCACCAGCAGAGCCGAGCGGGAGTTCCCCGGGGAGCTGTTTTTT. The encoded protein is CATSRAEREFPGELFF.

The chain uses TRBV2 and TRBJ2-7; 10 nucleotides match TRBD1. The CDR3 runs 15 residues. V was clipped by 4 bases and J by 4 bases; unmatched bases: 7. Per germline, CDR1 SNHLY and CDR2 FYNNEI. The CDR3 sequence is CASSGTGTGEYEQYF. CDR3 DNA sequence: TGTGCCAGCAGTGGGACAGGGACAGGGGAGTACGAGCAGTACTTC.

The chain employs TRBV5-1 and TRBJ2-7; D might be TRBD1 (5 bases). V was pared by 7 bases and J by 1 base, with 15 bases between. Looked up from germline, CDR1 is SGHRS and CDR2 is YFSETQ. CDR3 size: 14 residues. Written as DNA, the CDR3 is TGCGCCAGCTCGGAACAGGTGGCATCCTACGAGCAGTACTTC. Residues: CASSEQVASYEQYF.

The chain employs TRBV10-3 and TRBJ2-5; maybe TRBD1 (6 bases). CDR1 and CDR2 from the germline V gene are ENHRY and SYGVKD. The CDR3 loop spans 14 amino acids. V was cut by 1 base and J by 1 base, with 7 bases left in between. The CDR3 coding sequence is TGTGCCATCAGTGAGTTAGGGGGCCAAGAGACCCAGTACTTC. This encodes CAISELGGQETQYF.

The gene calls are TRBV30 and TRBJ2-3, with 7 bases aligning to TRBD1. Per germline, CDR1 GTSNPN and CDR2 SVGIG (reference sequence). The V segment lost 0 bases and the J segment 8 bases; nucleotides outside the gene matches: 11. This CDR3 is built from 15 residues. The chain's CDR3 is CAWSVLGGGGGTQYF. In DNA, the CDR3 is TGTGCCTGGAGTGTACTAGGGGGCGGTGGCGGTACGCAGTATTTT.

V gene TRBV6-2 or TRBV6-3 combines with J gene TRBJ2-7; D ambiguous. Trimming took 0 bases from V and 7 from J, leaving 4 bases between them. The V gene's germline CDR1 is MNHEY and CDR2 SVGEGT. The CDR3 has 11 residues. The CDR3 reads CASSYSGEQYF. The CDR3 DNA sequence: TGTGCCAGCAGTTACTCGGGGGAGCAGTACTTC.

The chain combines TRBV21-1 with TRBJ1-6; the table's TRBD1 call for D was not verified on the DNA. TRBV21-1 is labeled a pseudogene. The CDR3 has 17 amino acids. The CDR3, as DNA: TGTGCCAGCAGCAAAGATGCGGACAGGGTGGTTTATTCACCCCTCCACTTT. This codes for CASSKDADRVVYSPLHF.

This chain connects TRBV5-1 to TRBJ2-5, with D perhaps TRBD1 or TRBD2 (5 bases each). Germline V lookup: CDR1 SGHRS, CDR2 YFSETQ. With 1 base removed from V and 4 bases from J, the gap between germline ends came to 11 bases. This CDR3 spans 14 amino acids. DNA of the CDR3: TGCGCCAGCAGCTTGCCCTCGGGGCGAGAGACCCAGTACTTC. Translating it yields CASSLPSGRETQYF.

The V call is TRBV11-2, the J call TRBJ2-3; no firm D call. Germline CDR1 is SGHAT and CDR2 is FQNNGV. Trimming took off 2 bases at V and 15 bases at J, with 27 bases between the two ends. CDR3 size: 16 residues. CDR3 in DNA: TGTGCCAGCAGCTTACCCCCGGGCCCTGTCAGGATACGCAGATATTTT. Its translation: CASSLPPGPVRIRRYF.

This chain uses TRBV30 with TRBJ1-2, with D unclear. The germline CDR1 and CDR2 sequences are GTSNPN and SVGIG (reference sequence). The length of the CDR3 is 12 residues. Trimming shortened V by 1 base and J by 0 bases, and 3 bases separated the two germline ends. The CDR3: CAWSGPNYGYTF. The DNA for the CDR3 is TGTGCCTGGAGTGGCCCTAACTATGGCTACACCTTC.

The chain is built from TRBV7-2 and TRBJ1-2; D ambiguous. CDR1 is SGHTA, CDR2 FQGNSA, per germline. V lost 0 bases and J 1 base, leaving 6 bases between the germline ends. This CDR3 contains 14 residues. As DNA, the CDR3 is TGTGCCAGCAGCTTAGCGGTCGGTAACTATGGCTACACCTTC. It codes for CASSLAVGNYGYTF. The full variable domain, in which reference TRBV7-2 and TRBJ1-2 provide the parts outside the CDR3, is GAGVSQSPSNKVTEKGKDVELRCDPISGHTALYWYRQSLGQGLEFLIYFQGNSAPDKSGLPSDRFSAERTGGSVSTLTIQRTQQEDSAVYLCASSLAVGNYGYTFGSGTRLTVV.

The chain links TRBV28 to TRBJ2-7; 7 bases align to TRBD2. Germline assignment: CDR1 MDHEN and CDR2 SYDVKM. The CDR3 covers 11 residues. V lost 6 bases to trimming and J lost 9 bases; unmatched junction nucleotides: 5. CDR3: CASRERELQYF. The CDR3 DNA reads as TGTGCCAGCAGAGAGCGGGAACTGCAGTACTTC. Drawing the rest from reference TRBV28 and TRBJ2-7, the complete variable domain is DVKVTQSSRYLVKRTGEKVFLECVQDMDHENMFWYRQDPGLGLRLIYFSYDVKMKEKGDIPEGYSVSREKKERFSLILESASTNQTSMYLCASRERELQYFGPGTRLTVT.

The J gene is TRBJ2-1, the V gene TRBV7-8, with 7 bases identical to TRBD1. Germline CDR1 reads SGHVS; CDR2 reads FQNEAQ. The J segment lost 3 bases and the V segment lost 5 bases, leaving 4 bases of the junction unmatched. The CDR3 length is 14 residues. The CDR3 nucleotides read TGTGCCAGCAGCGGCCGGGACAGCTACAATGAGCAGTTCTTC. Amino acids: CASSGRDSYNEQFF.